Described below is a single T cell receptor (beta chain) sequence and its context. With 4 bases removed from V and 5 bases from J, the gap between germline ends came to 9 bases. Germline V gene sequence: CDR1 SGHRS, CDR2 YFSETQ. This CDR3 has 12 amino acids. This record belongs to a study of blood T cell repertoires in COVID-19. Method: immunoSEQ multiplex PCR; TCRdb's copy keeps in-frame clones and lacks some. The sample has approximately 500,000 clones, 85% to 90% seen once. The genes are TRBV5-1 and TRBJ1-1; a weak D match, TRBD1 (6 bases). What was sequenced was peripheral blood. This clonotype was sampled from a woman aged 50 to 60 with COVID-19, enrolled during active disease. The CDR3 sequence: CASSSGQTEAFF. The CDR3 DNA reads TGCGCCAGCAGCAGCGGACAGACTGAAGCTTTCTTT.